This T cell receptor (beta chain) emerged from a study of cytomegalovirus exposure and HLA in healthy donors. Notes on the study in general: An observed cluster of highly shared sequence variants was recorded as a likely sequencing artifact.

The PCR contained 60 Vbeta and 13 Jbeta primers. Produced via immunoSEQ multiplex PCR; TCRdb's table is partial and in-frame only. Of approximately 300,000 clones detected, over 70% appear once; the ten largest clones hold about 0.28%. On this clone itself: Its cognate antigen is unknown.

The germline V gene encodes CDR1 MNHEY and CDR2 SMNVEV (reference sequence). Trimming stripped 2 bases from V and 1 base from J, with 14 bases between. This CDR3 has 17 residues. The sequenced sample consisted of PBMCs. The TCR sequence derives from a girl aged 2 to 9 in good health and CMV-seronegative. The chain recombines TRBV27 with TRBJ2-2; maybe TRBD1 (5 bases). Written as DNA, the CDR3 is TGTGCCAGCAGTTTAAAAGTAGGTCAGGGGAACACCGGGGAGCTGTTTTTT. Its translation is CASSLKVGQGNTGELFF.